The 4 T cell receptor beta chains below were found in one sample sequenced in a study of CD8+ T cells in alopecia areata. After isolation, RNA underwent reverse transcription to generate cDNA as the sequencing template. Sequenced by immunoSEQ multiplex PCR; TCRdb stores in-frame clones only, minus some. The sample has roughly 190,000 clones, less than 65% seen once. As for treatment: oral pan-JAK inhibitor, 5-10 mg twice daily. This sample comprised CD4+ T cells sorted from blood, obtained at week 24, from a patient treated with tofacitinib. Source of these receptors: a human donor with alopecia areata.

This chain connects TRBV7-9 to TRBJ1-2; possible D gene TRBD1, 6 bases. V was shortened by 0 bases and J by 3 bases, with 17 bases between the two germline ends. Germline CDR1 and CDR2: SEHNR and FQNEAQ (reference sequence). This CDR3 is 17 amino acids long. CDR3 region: CASSLARTGSQDYGYTF. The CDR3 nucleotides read TGTGCCAGCAGCTTAGCGCGAACAGGGAGTCAGGACTATGGCTACACCTTC. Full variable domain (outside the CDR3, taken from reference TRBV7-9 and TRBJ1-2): DTGVSQNPRHKITKRGQNVTFRCDPISEHNRLYWYRQTLGQGPEFLTYFQNEAQLEKSRLLSDRFSAERPKGSFSTLEIQRTEQGDSAMYLCASSLARTGSQDYGYTFGSGTRLTVV.

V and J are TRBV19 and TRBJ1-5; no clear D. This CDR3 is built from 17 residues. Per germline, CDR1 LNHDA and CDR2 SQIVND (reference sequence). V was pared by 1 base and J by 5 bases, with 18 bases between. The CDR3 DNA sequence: TGTGCCAGTAGTATAGGTAGCGCCCGTCCAGGCCATCAGCCCCAGCATTTT. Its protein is CASSIGSARPGHQPQHF.

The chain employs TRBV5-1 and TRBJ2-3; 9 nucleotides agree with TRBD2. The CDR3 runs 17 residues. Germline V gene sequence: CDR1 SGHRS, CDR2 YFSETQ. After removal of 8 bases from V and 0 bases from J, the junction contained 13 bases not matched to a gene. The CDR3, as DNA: TGCGCCAGTTCGACTAGCGGAGGCTTCCCTAGCACAGATACGCAGTATTTT. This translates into CASSTSGGFPSTDTQYF.

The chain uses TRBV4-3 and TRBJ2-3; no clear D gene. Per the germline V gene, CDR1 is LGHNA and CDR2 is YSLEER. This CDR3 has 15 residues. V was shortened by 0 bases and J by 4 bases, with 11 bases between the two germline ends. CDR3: CASSQDSTFPDTQYF. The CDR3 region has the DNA TGCGCCAGCAGCCAAGATTCAACGTTCCCAGATACGCAGTATTTT.